The 13 T cell receptor beta chains below were found in one sample sequenced in a study of T cells in Graves' hyperthyroidism and ophthalmopathy. TCR beta CDR3 regions were amplified from RNA. The TCR CDR3 first-round RT-PCR relied on the HTBI primer set. TCRdb redid the calling of the multiplex PCR reads with MiXCR, one entry per CDR3 protein. Here the sample spans under 350,000 distinct CDR3 sequences, 17% being singletons. Input material: blood. The receptors come from a woman aged 55-75 years with Graves' ophthalmopathy.

This chain uses TRBV10-3 with TRBJ2-5; 7 positions agree with TRBD1. J gave up 2 bases and V 2 bases, and 5 bases lay outside the gene matches. This CDR3 spans 15 amino acids. The V gene's germline CDR1 is ENHRY and CDR2 SYGVKD. CDR3 in amino acids: CAISEEGQIQETQYF. For the CDR3, the DNA is TGTGCCATCAGTGAGGAGGGACAGATTCAAGAGACCCAGTACTTC.

About this clonotype: A much more abundant neighbour one base away suggests this may be a read error. Since the CDR3 does not end with the conserved phenylalanine or tryptophan, this likely comes from a read error. This chain connects TRBV14 to TRBJ1-1; 8 bases match TRBD1. Germline V gene sequence: CDR1 SGHDN, CDR2 FVKESK. J lost 5 bases, V lost 0 bases, and 5 bases had no gene match. This CDR3 is 15 amino acids long. The CDR3: CASSQEVNRGTEAFL. In nucleotides, the CDR3 is TGTGCCAGCAGCCAAGAAGTAAACAGGGGGACTGAAGCTTTCCTT.

This clonotype was detected ten times or more. The chain recombines TRBV28 with TRBJ2-3, with 11 bases aligning to TRBD2. The germline CDR1 and CDR2 sequences are MDHEN and SYDVKM. There are 16 residues in the CDR3. The ends lost 3 bases at V and 4 bases at J; junction bases unmatched: 6. In DNA form, the CDR3 reads TGTGCCAGCAGTTTGACTAGCGGGAAGTTATCAGATACGCAGTATTTT. This codes for CASSLTSGKLSDTQYF.

This clonotype was observed many times. This chain uses TRBV28 with TRBJ2-2; D not resolved. The V end lost 2 bases, the J end lost 5 bases, and 3 bases lay between the germline ends. CDR1 is MDHEN, CDR2 SYDVKM, per germline. CDR3 length: 12 amino acids. The CDR3 loop reads CASSLVTGELFF. The CDR3 DNA sequence: TGTGCCAGCAGTTTAGTGACCGGGGAGCTGTTTTTT.

This clonotype was recorded many times. The chain has TRBV27 and TRBJ2-7, with D possibly TRBD1 on 6 matching bases. The CDR3 has 14 amino acids. V dropped 5 bases and J dropped 3 bases, with 14 bases sitting between them. Germline V gives CDR1 MNHEY, CDR2 SMNVEV (reference sequence). The CDR3 reads CASSGLGQIYEQYF. DNA for the CDR3: TGTGCCAGCAGTGGCCTGGGACAAATCTACGAGCAGTACTTC.

This clonotype has a count of ten or more. CDR3 sequence: CASSLIGLNTGELFF. The CDR3 DNA is TGTGCCAGCAGCCTCATTGGACTGAACACCGGGGAGCTGTTTTTT. The chain has TRBV3-1 and TRBJ2-2, with a weak D call TRBD2 (5 bases). V was pared by 4 bases and J by 1 base, with 10 bases between. Germline CDR1 LGHDT, CDR2 YNNKEL (reference sequence). This CDR3 is 15 amino acids long.

There are many counts of this clonotype. The rearrangement joins TRBV3-1 to TRBJ1-1; D perhaps matches TRBD1 (6 bases). CDR3 size: 14 residues. V was clipped by 5 bases and J by 1 base, with 11 bases between them. Germline values: CDR1 LGHDT, CDR2 YNNKEL (reference sequence). The CDR3, as DNA: TGTGCCAGCAGCTATACGGACAGGAACACTGAAGCTTTCTTT. Translating it yields CASSYTDRNTEAFF.

This clonotype appeared many times. The CDR3 region is CASSLWTGGTYEQYF. DNA for the CDR3: TGTGCCAGCAGCTTATGGACAGGGGGAACCTACGAGCAGTACTTC. The chain couples TRBV7-9 to TRBJ2-7, with TRBD1 identical over 10 bases. J was trimmed by 2 bases and V by 2 bases; bases with no gene match: 3. CDR1 is SEHNR, CDR2 FQNEAQ, per germline (reference sequence). The CDR3 spans 15 residues.

The rearrangement uses TRBV30 and TRBJ2-3; D gene ambiguous. This CDR3 is built from 11 residues. The V and J ends lost 2 bases and 9 bases respectively, with 9 bases between them. Germline CDR1 reads GTSNPN; CDR2 reads SVGIG (reference sequence). As DNA, the CDR3 is TGTGCCTGGAGTATTGGGCGGACGCAGTATTTT. Amino acids: CAWSIGRTQYF.

The chain combines TRBV4-1 with TRBJ2-7, with 7 bases identical to TRBD2. Looked up from germline, CDR1 is MGHRA and CDR2 is YSYEKL. This CDR3 is 17 amino acids long. With 1 base clipped from V and 4 bases from J, the junction kept 13 bases outside the gene matches. The CDR3 DNA follows: TGCGCCAGCAGCCAAGGGGTGGGCGGGAGAAAGGGGTACGAGCAGTACTTC. This codes for CASSQGVGGRKGYEQYF.

Concerning this clonotype: A much larger clone is a single base away; this may be a read error. This chain connects TRBV7-2 to TRBJ1-2; D gene ambiguous. V lost 5 bases and J lost 10, with 17 bases in between. This CDR3 comprises 13 residues. CDR1 is SGHTA, CDR2 FQGNSA, per germline. CDR3 in DNA: TGTGCCAGCAGCCTCCCAAGCCTTCCCGACTACACCTTC. It is translated as CASSLPSLPDYTF.

The table lists this clonotype with many counts. This rearrangement joins TRBV4-2 to TRBJ2-1; tentatively, D is TRBD1 (5 bases). This CDR3 spans 14 amino acids. Germline CDR1 is LGHNA and CDR2 is YNFKEQ. Trimming pared 1 base from V and 9 bases from J, leaving 13 bases between. CDR3: CASSQGSYRGEQFF. The DNA for the CDR3 is TGTGCCAGCAGCCAAGGAAGCTATAGGGGTGAGCAGTTCTTC.

This chain uses TRBV4-3 with TRBJ2-1; 7 bases match TRBD2. The CDR3 length is 16 residues. Germline lookup yields CDR1 LGHNA and CDR2 YSLEER. The V segment lost 5 bases and the J segment 8 bases; nucleotides outside the gene matches: 15. For the CDR3, the DNA is TGCGCCAGCAGCGCTAGCGGTTACCCTTATGTGGATGAGCAGTTCTTC. Translating it yields CASSASGYPYVDEQFF.